These 13 T cell receptor beta chains were sequenced from one sample in a study of shared clonotypes between healthy human individuals. Data came from immunoSEQ multiplex PCR; TCRdb stores just in-frame clones and leaves some out. Of about 2,500,000 clones listed, approximately 92% are singletons. The sample comprised naive CD4+ T cells sorted from blood. The subset is: CD45RA+ positively selected. The receptors were gathered from a man aged 18 to 29 in good health.

Note on this clone: Other DNA sequences from this sample encode an identical CDR3 as well. V and J are TRBV6-1 and TRBJ2-3; 8 bases map to TRBD1. The germline V gene encodes CDR1 MNHNS and CDR2 SASEGT. The CDR3 covers 15 residues. Trimming took 5 bases from V and 3 from J; bases not matched to a gene: 7. The CDR3: CASSPGTGRTDTQYF. In nucleotides, the CDR3 is TGTGCCAGCAGTCCCGGGACAGGAAGGACAGATACGCAGTATTTT.

This chain links TRBV7-2 with TRBJ2-3; D is tentatively TRBD1 or TRBD2 (5 bases each). The CDR3 has 17 amino acids. V lost 2 bases to trimming and J lost 0 bases, with 15 bases between them. Looked up from germline, CDR1 is SGHTA and CDR2 is FQGNSA. The CDR3 nucleotides are TGTGCCAGCAGCTTACTGGGGGAAGGGGCTAGCACAGATACGCAGTATTTT. Its translation: CASSLLGEGASTDTQYF.

Comments on this clone: Other DNA sequences in this sample translate to the same CDR3. The rearrangement uses TRBV9 and TRBJ2-1; the D is unclear. V was pared by 0 bases and J by 4 bases, with 8 bases between. Germline CDR1 and CDR2: SGDLS and YYNGEE. There are 14 residues in the CDR3. The CDR3 loop reads CASSVGTSYNEQFF. CDR3 nucleotide sequence: TGTGCCAGCAGCGTAGGCACGTCTTACAATGAGCAGTTCTTC.

The V gene is TRBV11-2, the J gene TRBJ2-3, with TRBD2 matching 11 bases. V was pared by 5 bases and J by 0 bases, with 10 bases of the junction left unmatched. The CDR3 totals 18 residues. Germline CDR1 and CDR2: SGHAT and FQNNGV. The CDR3 nucleotides read TGTGCCAGCAGCCCCTATAGCGGGGGGGGAGGAAGCACAGATACGCAGTATTTT. Translation: CASSPYSGGGGSTDTQYF.

The chain carries TRBV2 and TRBJ2-2, with unresolved D. Trimming shortened V by 6 bases and J by 9 bases, and 8 bases separated the two germline ends. Germline-derived CDR1 and CDR2 are SNHLY and FYNNEI. The CDR3 is 11 amino acids. CDR3: CASRVGRELFF. In nucleotides, the CDR3 is TGTGCCAGCAGGGTAGGGAGGGAGCTGTTTTTT.

A single count supports this clone. The chain joins TRBV19 to TRBJ2-7; 10 bases map to TRBD2. The CDR3 sequence is 16 residues long. Per the germline V gene, CDR1 is LNHDA and CDR2 is SQIVND (reference sequence). The V gene end was trimmed by 4 bases and the J gene end by 4 bases; junction bases not matched to a gene: 10. The CDR3 nucleotides read TGTGCCAGTAGTAGCACTAGCGGGATGATAGTTTACGAGCAGTACTTC. This gives the protein CASSSTSGMIVYEQYF.

The genes are TRBV28 and TRBJ1-5; D is unresolved. This CDR3 comprises 13 residues. Trimming stripped 3 bases from V and 4 bases from J, with 7 bases between. Germline V gives CDR1 MDHEN, CDR2 SYDVKM. In nucleotides, the CDR3 is TGTGCCAGCAGTTTGGACCTAAATCAGCCCCAGCATTTT. Protein sequence: CASSLDLNQPQHF. The full variable domain, rest sourced from reference TRBV28 and TRBJ1-5, is DVKVTQSSRYLVKRTGEKVFLECVQDMDHENMFWYRQDPGLGLRLIYFSYDVKMKEKGDIPEGYSVSREKKERFSLILESASTNQTSMYLCASSLDLNQPQHFGDGTRLSIL.

The rearrangement joins TRBV19 to TRBJ2-3, with D maybe TRBD2 (5 bases). Germline CDR1 and CDR2: LNHDA and SQIVND (reference sequence). There are 15 residues in the CDR3. V was trimmed by 4 bases and J by 4 bases, leaving 15 bases between them. CDR3 sequence (DNA): TGTGCCAGTAGTAGCAAGGGCCTCGGGGCAGATACGCAGTATTTT. As protein: CASSSKGLGADTQYF. The entire variable domain, with the rest obtained from reference TRBV19 and TRBJ2-3, is as follows: DGGITQSPKYLFRKEGQNVTLSCEQNLNHDAMYWYRQDPGQGLRLIYYSQIVNDFQKGDIAEGYSVSREKKESFPLTVTSAQKNPTAFYLCASSSKGLGADTQYFGPGTRLTVL.

The V call is TRBV2, the J call TRBJ2-5; D unresolved. V was trimmed by 1 base and J by 13 bases, leaving 7 bases between them. The germline V gene encodes CDR1 SNHLY and CDR2 FYNNEI. CDR3 length: 10 amino acids. The CDR3 nucleotides are TGTGCCAGCAGTGAAGGGCTACGGTACTTC. Its protein is CASSEGLRYF.

The rearrangement links TRBV6-5 to TRBJ1-2; 8 bases agree with TRBD1. V dropped 6 bases and J dropped 8; count of bases not matched to a gene: 8. This CDR3 region has 13 residues. Germline lookup yields CDR1 MNHEY and CDR2 SVGAGI. CDR3 region: CASRFGQGKGYTF. As DNA, the CDR3 is TGTGCCAGCAGATTTGGACAGGGAAAAGGCTACACCTTC.

Only one count was recorded for this clone. CDR3 region: CASSNRDGSNTGELFF. The CDR3, as DNA: TGTGCCAGCAGCAACCGGGACGGTTCGAACACCGGGGAGCTGTTTTTT. The chain recombines TRBV5-4 with TRBJ2-2; D is perhaps TRBD1 or TRBD2 (5 bases each). Germline V gene lookup returns CDR1 SGHNT and CDR2 YYREEE (reference sequence). CDR3 size: 16 residues. Between the trimmed V and J ends, which lost 4 bases and 0 bases, there was a span of 13 bases.

This clone has a handful of counts. This chain links TRBV7-9 with TRBJ1-5; D is unresolved. From germline, CDR1 is SEHNR and CDR2 FQNEAQ (reference sequence). With 5 bases removed from V and 0 bases from J, the gap between germline ends came to 5 bases. The CDR3 covers 13 residues. The CDR3 nucleotides are TGTGCCAGCAGCGCGGGTAGCAATCAGCCCCAGCATTTT. This gives the protein CASSAGSNQPQHF.

The CDR3 region is CATVSGRAQNEQFF. The DNA of the CDR3 is TGTGCCACCGTTAGCGGGAGGGCCCAGAATGAGCAGTTCTTC. The V and J genes are TRBV10-3 and TRBJ2-1; 11 bases match TRBD2. The CDR3 spans 14 residues. From germline, CDR1 is ENHRY and CDR2 SYGVKD. With 10 bases clipped from V and 7 bases from J, the junction kept 9 bases outside the gene matches.